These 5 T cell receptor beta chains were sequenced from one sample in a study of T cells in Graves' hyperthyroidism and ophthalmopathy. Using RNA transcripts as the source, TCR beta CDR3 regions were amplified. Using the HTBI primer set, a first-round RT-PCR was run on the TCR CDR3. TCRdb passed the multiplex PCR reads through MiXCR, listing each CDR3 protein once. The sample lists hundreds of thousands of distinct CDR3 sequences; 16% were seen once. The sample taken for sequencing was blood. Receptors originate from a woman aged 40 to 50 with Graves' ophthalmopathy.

CDR3 DNA sequence: TGTGCCAGCAGTTACTCGACCCGATCTCAGTATTCACCCCTCCACTTT. This translates into CASSYSTRSQYSPLHF. The chain links TRBV6-5 to TRBJ1-6, with D unresolved. V gave up 0 bases and J gave up 8 bases, with 14 bases separating them. Germline lookup yields CDR1 MNHEY and CDR2 SVGAGI. The CDR3 is made up of 16 amino acids.

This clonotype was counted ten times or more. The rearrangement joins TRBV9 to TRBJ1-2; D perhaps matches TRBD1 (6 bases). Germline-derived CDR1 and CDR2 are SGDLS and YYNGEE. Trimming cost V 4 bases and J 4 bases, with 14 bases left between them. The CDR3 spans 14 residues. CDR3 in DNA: TGTGCCAGCAGCACCCGGGACACCCGCTATGGCTACACCTTC. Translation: CASSTRDTRYGYTF. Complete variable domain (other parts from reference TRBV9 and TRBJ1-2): DSGVTQTPKHLITATGQRVTLRCSPRSGDLSVYWYQQSLDQGLQFLIQYYNGEERAKGNILERFSAQQFPDLHSELNLSSLELGDSALYFCASSTRDTRYGYTFGSGTRLTVV.

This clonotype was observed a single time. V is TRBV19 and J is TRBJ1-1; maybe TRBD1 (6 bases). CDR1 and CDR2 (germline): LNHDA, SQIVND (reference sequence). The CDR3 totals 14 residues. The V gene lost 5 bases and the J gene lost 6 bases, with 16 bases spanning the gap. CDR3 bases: TGTGCCAGTAGTGCAAACAGGGAATTTGCTGAAGCTTTCTTT. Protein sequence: CASSANREFAEAFF. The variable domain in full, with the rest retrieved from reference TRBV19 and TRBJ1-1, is DGGITQSPKYLFRKEGQNVTLSCEQNLNHDAMYWYRQDPGQGLRLIYYSQIVNDFQKGDIAEGYSVSREKKESFPLTVTSAQKNPTAFYLCASSANREFAEAFFGQGTRLTVV.

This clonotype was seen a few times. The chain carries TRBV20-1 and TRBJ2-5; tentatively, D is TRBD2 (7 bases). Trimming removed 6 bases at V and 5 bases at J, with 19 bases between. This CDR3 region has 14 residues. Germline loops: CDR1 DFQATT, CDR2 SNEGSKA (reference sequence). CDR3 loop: CSALGGGPGETQYF. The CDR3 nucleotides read TGCAGTGCCCTAGGGGGGGGGCCGGGGGAGACCCAGTACTTC.

CDR3 DNA: TGTGCCAGCAGCTCGGGGATGGGTTCCGGGGCCAACGTCCTGACTTTC. Translating gives CASSSGMGSGANVLTF. The rearrangement joins TRBV28 to TRBJ2-6; TRBD2 might be the D (5 bases). Trimming took 6 bases from V and 4 from J, leaving 16 bases between them. Germline values: CDR1 MDHEN, CDR2 SYDVKM. The length of the CDR3 is 16 residues.